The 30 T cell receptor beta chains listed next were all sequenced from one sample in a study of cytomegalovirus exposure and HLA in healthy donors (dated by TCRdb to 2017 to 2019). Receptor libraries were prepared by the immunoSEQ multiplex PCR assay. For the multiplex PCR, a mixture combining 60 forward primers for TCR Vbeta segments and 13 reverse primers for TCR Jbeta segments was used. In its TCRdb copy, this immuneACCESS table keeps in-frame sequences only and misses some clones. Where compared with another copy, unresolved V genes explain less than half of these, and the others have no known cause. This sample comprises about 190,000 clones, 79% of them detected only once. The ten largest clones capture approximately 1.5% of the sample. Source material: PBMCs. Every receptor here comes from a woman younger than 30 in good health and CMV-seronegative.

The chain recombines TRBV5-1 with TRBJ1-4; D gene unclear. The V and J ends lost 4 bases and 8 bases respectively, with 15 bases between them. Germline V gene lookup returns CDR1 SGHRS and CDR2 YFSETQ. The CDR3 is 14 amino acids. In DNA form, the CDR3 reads TGCGCCAGCAGCCTACGGGGAAGCGGAGAAAAACTGTTTTTT. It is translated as CASSLRGSGEKLFF.

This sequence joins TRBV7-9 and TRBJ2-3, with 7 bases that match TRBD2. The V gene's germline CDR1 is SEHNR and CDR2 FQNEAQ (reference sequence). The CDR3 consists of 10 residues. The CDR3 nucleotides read TGTGTTTCGCGGGGGGATACGCAGTATTTT. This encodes CVSRGDTQYF. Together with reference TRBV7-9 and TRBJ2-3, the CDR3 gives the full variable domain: DTGVSQNPRHKITKRGQNVTFRCDPISEHNRLYWYRQTLGQGPEFLTYFQNEAQLEKSRLLSDRFSAERPKGSFSTLEIQRTEQGDSAMYLCVSRGDTQYFGPGTRLTVL.

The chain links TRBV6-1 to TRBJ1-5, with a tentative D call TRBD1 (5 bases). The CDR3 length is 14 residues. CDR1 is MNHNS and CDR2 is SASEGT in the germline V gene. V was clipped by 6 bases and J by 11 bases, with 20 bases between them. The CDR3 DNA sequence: TGTGCCAGCAGCTACACGGGGGACCCCATGGCCCAGCATTTT. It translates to CASSYTGDPMAQHF.

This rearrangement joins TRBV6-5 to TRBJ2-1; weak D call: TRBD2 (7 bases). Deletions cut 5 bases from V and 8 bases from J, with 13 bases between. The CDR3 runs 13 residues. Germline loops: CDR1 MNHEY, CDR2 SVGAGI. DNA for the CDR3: TGTGCCAGCAGTACGGACAGCGGGGATGAGCAGTTCTTC. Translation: CASSTDSGDEQFF.

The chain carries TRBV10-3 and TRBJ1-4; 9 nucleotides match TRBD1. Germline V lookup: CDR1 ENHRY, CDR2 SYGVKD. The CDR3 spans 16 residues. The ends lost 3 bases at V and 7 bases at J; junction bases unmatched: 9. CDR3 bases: TGTGCCATCAGTGACCTAACCGGGACAGGGCGTGAAAAACTGTTTTTT. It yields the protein CAISDLTGTGREKLFF.

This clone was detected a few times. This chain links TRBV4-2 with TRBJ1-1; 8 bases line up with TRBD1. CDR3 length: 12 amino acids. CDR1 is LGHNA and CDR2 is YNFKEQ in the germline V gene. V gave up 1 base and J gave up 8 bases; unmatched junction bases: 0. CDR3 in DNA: TGTGCCAGCAGCCAAGGACAGGGGGAAGCTTTCTTT. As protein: CASSQGQGEAFF.

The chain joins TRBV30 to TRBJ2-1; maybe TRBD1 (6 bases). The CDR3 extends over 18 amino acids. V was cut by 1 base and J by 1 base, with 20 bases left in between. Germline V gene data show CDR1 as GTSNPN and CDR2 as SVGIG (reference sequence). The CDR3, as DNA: TGTGCCTGGAGTGAAGTGCAAGGCAGGGGTGGTTCCTACAATGAGCAGTTCTTC. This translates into CAWSEVQGRGGSYNEQFF.

CDR3 amino acids: CASRPTGTTDTQYF. Written as DNA, the CDR3 is TGTGCCAGCAGGCCGACAGGAACCACAGATACGCAGTATTTT. V usage is TRBV5-4 and J usage is TRBJ2-3; perhaps TRBD1 as D (6 bases). The germline V gene encodes CDR1 SGHNT and CDR2 YYREEE (reference sequence). The CDR3 extends over 14 amino acids. V shed 5 bases and J shed 2 bases, with 12 bases lying between them.

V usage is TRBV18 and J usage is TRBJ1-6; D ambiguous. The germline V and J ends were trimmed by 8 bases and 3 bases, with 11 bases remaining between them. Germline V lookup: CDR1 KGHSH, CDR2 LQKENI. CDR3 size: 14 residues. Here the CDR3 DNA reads TGTGCCAGCCGGGGTACTGACTATAATTCACCCCTCCACTTT. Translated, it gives CASRGTDYNSPLHF. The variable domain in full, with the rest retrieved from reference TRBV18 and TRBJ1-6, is NAGVMQNPRHLVRRRGQEARLRCSPMKGHSHVYWYRQLPEEGLKFMVYLQKENIIDESGMPKERFSAEFPKEGPSILRIQQVVRGDSAAYFCASRGTDYNSPLHFGNGTRLTVT.

CDR3 in DNA: TGTGCCAGCAGTGAAGGCGCGGGGGGATACAATGAGCAGTTCTTC. This encodes CASSEGAGGYNEQFF. The chain is built from TRBV6-4 and TRBJ2-1; 8 bases line up with TRBD2. V lost 3 bases, J lost 4 bases, and 5 bases stayed unmatched. This CDR3 has 15 amino acids. Germline V gene lookup returns CDR1 MRHNA and CDR2 SNTAGT.

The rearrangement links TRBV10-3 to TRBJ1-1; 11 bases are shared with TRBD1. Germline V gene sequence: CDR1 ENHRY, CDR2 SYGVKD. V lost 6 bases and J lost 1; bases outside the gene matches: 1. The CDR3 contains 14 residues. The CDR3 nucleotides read TGTGCCATCAGGGGACAGGGGGAGAACACTGAAGCTTTCTTT. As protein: CAIRGQGENTEAFF.

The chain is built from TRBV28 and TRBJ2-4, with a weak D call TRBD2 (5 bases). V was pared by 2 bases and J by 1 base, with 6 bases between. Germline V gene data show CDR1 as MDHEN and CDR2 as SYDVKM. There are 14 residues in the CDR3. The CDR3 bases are TGTGCCAGCAGTTTACCGGGGGCCAAAAACATTCAGTACTTC. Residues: CASSLPGAKNIQYF. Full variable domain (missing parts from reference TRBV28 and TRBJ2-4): DVKVTQSSRYLVKRTGEKVFLECVQDMDHENMFWYRQDPGLGLRLIYFSYDVKMKEKGDIPEGYSVSREKKERFSLILESASTNQTSMYLCASSLPGAKNIQYFGAGTRLSVL.

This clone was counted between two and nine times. The CDR3 DNA sequence: TGTGCCAGCAAAGTGGGGACAGTCGGTTTCTCCTATAATTCACCCCTCCACTTT. Translation: CASKVGTVGFSYNSPLHF. The V gene is TRBV28, the J gene TRBJ1-6, with 7 bases aligning to TRBD1. Germline CDR1 is MDHEN and CDR2 is SYDVKM. J gave up 0 bases and V 7 bases, and 12 bases lay outside the gene matches. The CDR3 extends over 18 amino acids.

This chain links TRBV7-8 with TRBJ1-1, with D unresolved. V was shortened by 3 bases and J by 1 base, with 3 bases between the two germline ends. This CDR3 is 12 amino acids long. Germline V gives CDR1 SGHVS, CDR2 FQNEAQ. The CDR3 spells CASSFRNTEAFF. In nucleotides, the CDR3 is TGTGCCAGCAGCTTCCGGAACACTGAAGCTTTCTTT.

The DNA of the CDR3 is TGTGCCAGCAGCTCGGATGACAGTCAAACTTACAATGAGCAGTTCTTC. The encoded protein is CASSSDDSQTYNEQFF. The gene calls are TRBV5-6 and TRBJ2-1; tentatively, D is TRBD1 (5 bases). The CDR3 is 16 amino acids. Trimming shortened V by 3 bases and J by 4 bases, and 17 bases separated the two germline ends. Germline V CDR1 and CDR2: SGHDT, YYEEEE. Combining the CDR3 with reference TRBV5-6 and TRBJ2-1 gives the whole variable domain DAGVTQSPTHLIKTRGQQVTLRCSPKSGHDTVSWYQQALGQGPQFIFQYYEEEERQRGNFPDRFSGHQFPNYSSELNVNALLLGDSALYLCASSSDDSQTYNEQFFGPGTRLTVL.

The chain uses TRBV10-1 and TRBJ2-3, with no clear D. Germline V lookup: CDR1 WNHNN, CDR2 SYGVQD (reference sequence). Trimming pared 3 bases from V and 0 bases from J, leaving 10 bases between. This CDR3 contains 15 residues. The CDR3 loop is CASSDSPTSTDTQYF. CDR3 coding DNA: TGCGCCAGCAGTGACTCGCCGACTAGCACAGATACGCAGTATTTT.

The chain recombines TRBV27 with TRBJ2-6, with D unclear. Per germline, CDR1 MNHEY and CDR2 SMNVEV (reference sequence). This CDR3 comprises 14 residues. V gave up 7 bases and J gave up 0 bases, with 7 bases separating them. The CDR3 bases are TGTGCCAGCACCCTGTACTCTGGGGCCAACGTCCTGACTTTC. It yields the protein CASTLYSGANVLTF.

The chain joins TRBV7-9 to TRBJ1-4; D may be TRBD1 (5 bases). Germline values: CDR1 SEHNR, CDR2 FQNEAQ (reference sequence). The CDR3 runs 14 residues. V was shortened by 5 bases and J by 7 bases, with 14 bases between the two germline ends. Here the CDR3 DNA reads TGTGCCAGCAGCCCCAGGGCGATGGTTGAAAAACTGTTTTTT. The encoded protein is CASSPRAMVEKLFF.

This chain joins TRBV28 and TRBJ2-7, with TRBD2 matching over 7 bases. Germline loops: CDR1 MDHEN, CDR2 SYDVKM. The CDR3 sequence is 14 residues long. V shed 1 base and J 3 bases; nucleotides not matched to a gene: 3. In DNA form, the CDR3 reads TGTGCCAGCAGTTTATTTCGCGGGAGCTACGAGCAGTACTTC. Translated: CASSLFRGSYEQYF.

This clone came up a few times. For the CDR3, the DNA is TGTGCCAGCAGCTCTACGCCGTCGACAGATACGCAGTATTTT. It yields the protein CASSSTPSTDTQYF. The chain couples TRBV7-3 to TRBJ2-3; D remains ambiguous. The germline V gene has CDR1 SGHTA and CDR2 FQGTGA. Trimming pared 4 bases from V and 3 bases from J, leaving 11 bases between. CDR3 length: 14 amino acids.

CDR3 sequence: CASSPPGTVSTDTQYF. The DNA of the CDR3 is TGCGCCAGCAGCCCACCCGGGACAGTTAGCACAGATACGCAGTATTTT. V and J are TRBV5-1 and TRBJ2-3, with TRBD1 matching 7 bases. V gave up 4 bases and J gave up 0 bases; unmatched junction bases: 8. CDR1 and CDR2 (germline): SGHRS, YFSETQ. CDR3 size: 16 residues.

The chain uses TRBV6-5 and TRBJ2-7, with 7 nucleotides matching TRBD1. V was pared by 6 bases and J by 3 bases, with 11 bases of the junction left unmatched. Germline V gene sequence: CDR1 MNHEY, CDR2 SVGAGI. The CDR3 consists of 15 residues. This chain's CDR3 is CASRATGVGGYEQYF. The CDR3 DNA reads TGTGCCAGCAGAGCAACAGGGGTTGGGGGCTACGAGCAGTACTTC.

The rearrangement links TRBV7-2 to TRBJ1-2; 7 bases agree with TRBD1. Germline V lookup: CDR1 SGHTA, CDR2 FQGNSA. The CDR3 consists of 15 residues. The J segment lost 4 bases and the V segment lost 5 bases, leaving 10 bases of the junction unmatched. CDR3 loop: CASSRTTGEAYGYTF. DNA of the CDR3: TGTGCCAGCAGCCGTACAACAGGGGAAGCCTATGGCTACACCTTC. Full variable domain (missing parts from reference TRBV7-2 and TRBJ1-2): GAGVSQSPSNKVTEKGKDVELRCDPISGHTALYWYRQSLGQGLEFLIYFQGNSAPDKSGLPSDRFSAERTGGSVSTLTIQRTQQEDSAVYLCASSRTTGEAYGYTFGSGTRLTVV.

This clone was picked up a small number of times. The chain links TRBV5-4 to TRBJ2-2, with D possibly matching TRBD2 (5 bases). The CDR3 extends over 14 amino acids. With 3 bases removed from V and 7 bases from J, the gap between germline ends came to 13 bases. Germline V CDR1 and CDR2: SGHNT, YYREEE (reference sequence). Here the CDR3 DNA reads TGTGCCAGCAGCTGGCCCGAGGGAAGCGGGGAGCTGTTTTTT. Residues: CASSWPEGSGELFF.

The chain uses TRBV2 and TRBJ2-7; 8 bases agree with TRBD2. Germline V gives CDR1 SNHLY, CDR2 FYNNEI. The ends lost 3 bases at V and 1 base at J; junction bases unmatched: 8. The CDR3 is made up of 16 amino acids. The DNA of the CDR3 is TGTGCCAGCAGTGATGCGGGAGGTTTTTTATCCTACGAGCAGTACTTC. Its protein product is CASSDAGGFLSYEQYF.

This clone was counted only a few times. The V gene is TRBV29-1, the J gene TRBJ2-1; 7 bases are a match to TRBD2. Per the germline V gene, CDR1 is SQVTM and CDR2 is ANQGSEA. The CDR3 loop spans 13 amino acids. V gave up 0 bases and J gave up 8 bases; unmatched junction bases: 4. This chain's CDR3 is CSVEDKTSDEQFF. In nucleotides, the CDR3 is TGCAGCGTTGAAGATAAAACTAGCGATGAGCAGTTCTTC.

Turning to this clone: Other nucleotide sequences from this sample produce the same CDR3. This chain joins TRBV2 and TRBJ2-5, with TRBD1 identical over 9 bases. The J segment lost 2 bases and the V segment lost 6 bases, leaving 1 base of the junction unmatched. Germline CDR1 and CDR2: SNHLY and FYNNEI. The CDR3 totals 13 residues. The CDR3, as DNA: TGTGCCAGCAGCGGACAGGGGCAAGAGACCCAGTACTTC. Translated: CASSGQGQETQYF.

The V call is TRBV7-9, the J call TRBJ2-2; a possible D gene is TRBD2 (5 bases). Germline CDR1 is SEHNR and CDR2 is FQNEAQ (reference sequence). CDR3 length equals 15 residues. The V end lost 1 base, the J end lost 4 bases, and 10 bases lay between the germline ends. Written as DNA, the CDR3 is TGTGCCAGCAGCTTAGGGCTAGCAGGCACCGGGGAGCTGTTTTTT. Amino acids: CASSLGLAGTGELFF.

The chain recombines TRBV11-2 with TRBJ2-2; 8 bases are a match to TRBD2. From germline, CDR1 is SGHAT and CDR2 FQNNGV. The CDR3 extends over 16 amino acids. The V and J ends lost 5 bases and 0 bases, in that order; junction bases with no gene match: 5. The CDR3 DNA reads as TGTGCCAGCAGCCCCAGCGGGAGCGCGAACACCGGGGAGCTGTTTTTT. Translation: CASSPSGSANTGELFF.

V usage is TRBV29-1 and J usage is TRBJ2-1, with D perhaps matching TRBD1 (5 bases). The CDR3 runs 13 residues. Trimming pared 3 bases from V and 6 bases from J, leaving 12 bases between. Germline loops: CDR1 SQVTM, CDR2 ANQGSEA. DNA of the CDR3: TGCAGCGTTGATGCCGACAGTTCCAATGAGCAGTTCTTC. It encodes CSVDADSSNEQFF.